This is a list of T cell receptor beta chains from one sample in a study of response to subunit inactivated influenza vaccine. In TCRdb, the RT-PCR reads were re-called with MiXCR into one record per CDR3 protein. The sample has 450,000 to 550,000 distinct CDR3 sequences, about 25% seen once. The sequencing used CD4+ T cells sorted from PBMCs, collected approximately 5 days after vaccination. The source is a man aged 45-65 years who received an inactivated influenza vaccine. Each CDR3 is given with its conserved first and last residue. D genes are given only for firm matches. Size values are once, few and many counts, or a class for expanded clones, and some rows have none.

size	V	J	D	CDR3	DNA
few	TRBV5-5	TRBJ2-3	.	CASSLGGDGDTQYF	TGTGCCAGCAGCTTGGGTGGGGACGGGGATACGCAGTATTTT
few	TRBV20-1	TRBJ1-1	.	CSARTPNTEAFF	TGCAGTGCTAGGACCCCGAACACTGAAGCTTTCTTT
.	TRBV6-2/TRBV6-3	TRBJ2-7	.	CASRPGTFYEQYF	TGTGCCAGCAGGCCCGGGACCTTCTACGAGCAGTACTTC
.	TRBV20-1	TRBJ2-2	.	CSASDPGTSRTGELFF	TGCAGTGCTAGTGATCCCGGGACCTCCCGTACCGGGGAGCTGTTTTTT
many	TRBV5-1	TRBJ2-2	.	CASRGQGGTGELFF	TGTGCCAGCCGGGGCCAGGGAGGCACCGGGGAGCTGTTTTTT
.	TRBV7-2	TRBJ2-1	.	CASSRSGWGQGEQFF	TGTGCCAGCAGCCGCTCGGGTTGGGGCCAGGGTGAGCAGTTCTTC
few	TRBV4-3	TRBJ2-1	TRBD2	CASSRAIAGAGNEQFF	TGCGCCAGCAGCCGAGCCATAGCGGGAGCTGGGAATGAGCAGTTCTTC
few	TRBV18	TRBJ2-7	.	CASSPLYGTTSYEQYF	TGTGCCAGCTCACCCTTGTATGGGACAACTTCCTACGAGCAGTACTTC
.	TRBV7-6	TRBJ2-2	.	CASSLIFPGELFF	TGTGCCAGCAGCTTAATCTTTCCCGGGGAGCTGTTTTTT
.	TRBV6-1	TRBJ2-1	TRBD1	CASSLRQGQYNEQFF	TGTGCCAGCAGTCTTCGACAGGGGCAGTACAATGAGCAGTTCTTC
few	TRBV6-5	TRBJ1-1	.	CASSYRGLRTDTEAFF	TGTGCCAGCAGTTACCGGGGCCTACGGACGGACACTGAAGCTTTCTTT
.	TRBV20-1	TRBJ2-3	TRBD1	CSARGTGGPDTQYF	TGCAGTGCTAGGGGGACAGGGGGCCCAGATACGCAGTATTTT
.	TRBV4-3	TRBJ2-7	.	CASSHGTESSYEQYF	TGCGCCAGCAGCCATGGGACGGAGAGCTCCTACGAGCAGTACTTC
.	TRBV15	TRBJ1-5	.	CATSRDPQGSNQPQHF	TGTGCCACCAGCAGAGATCCCCAGGGTAGCAATCAGCCCCAGCATTTT
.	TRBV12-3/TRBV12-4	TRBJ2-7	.	CASSLARQSTEQYF	TGTGCCAGCAGTTTGGCGAGACAGAGCACCGAGCAGTACTTC
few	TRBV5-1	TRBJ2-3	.	CASSITGGTSTDTQYF	TGCGCCAGCAGCATTACCGGGGGAACTAGCACAGATACGCAGTATTTT
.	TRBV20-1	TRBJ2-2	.	CSARETGLRTGELFF	TGCAGTGCTAGAGAGACAGGATTGAGGACCGGGGAGCTGTTTTTT
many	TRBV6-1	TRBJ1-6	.	CASSPRRPYNSPLHF	TGTGCCAGCAGTCCCCGCCGGCCCTATAATTCACCCCTCCACTTT
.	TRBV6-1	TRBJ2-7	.	CASSYRVSEQYF	TGTGCCAGCAGTTACAGGGTTTCCGAGCAGTACTTC
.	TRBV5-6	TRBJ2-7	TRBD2	CASSFIAGPYEQYF	TGTGCCAGCAGCTTCATAGCGGGGCCCTACGAGCAGTACTTC
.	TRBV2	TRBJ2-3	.	CASSDRQSTDTQYF	TGTGCCAGCAGTGATCGGCAATCCACAGATACGCAGTATTTT
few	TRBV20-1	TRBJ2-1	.	CSAREGGEQFF	TGCAGTGCTAGAGAGGGAGGTGAGCAGTTCTTC
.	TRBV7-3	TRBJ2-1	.	CASSHSGTQLNEQFF	TGTGCCAGCAGCCATTCCGGGACTCAGCTTAATGAGCAGTTCTTC
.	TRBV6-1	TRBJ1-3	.	CASRSGQGNTIYF	TGTGCCAGCAGATCCGGACAGGGAAACACCATATATTTT
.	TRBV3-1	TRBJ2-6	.	CASSQRVGANVLTF	TGTGCCAGCAGCCAGAGAGTGGGGGCCAACGTCCTGACTTTC
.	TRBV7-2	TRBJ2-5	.	CASSLAGTDGTQYF	TGTGCCAGCAGCTTAGCTGGGACTGACGGGACCCAGTACTTC
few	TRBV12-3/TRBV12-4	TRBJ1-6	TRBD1	CASSLAAGGRSPLHF	TGTGCCAGCAGTTTAGCGGCAGGGGGACGCTCACCCCTCCACTTT
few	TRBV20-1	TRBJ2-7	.	CSASSVKGSYEQYF	TGCAGTGCTTCTTCGGTTAAAGGCTCCTACGAGCAGTACTTC
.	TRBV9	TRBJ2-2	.	CASSVAPSPDTGELFF	TGTGCCAGCAGCGTAGCTCCTAGTCCGGACACCGGGGAGCTGTTTTTT
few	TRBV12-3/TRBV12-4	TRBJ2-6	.	CASSLSTASGANVLTF	TGTGCCAGCAGTTTGTCGACAGCCTCTGGGGCCAACGTCCTGACTTTC
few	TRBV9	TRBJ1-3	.	CASSVDFSGNTIYF	TGTGCCAGCAGCGTAGATTTCTCTGGAAACACCATATATTTT
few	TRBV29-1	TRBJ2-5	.	CSVVGLGQETQYF	TGCAGCGTGGTAGGACTGGGGCAAGAGACCCAGTACTTC
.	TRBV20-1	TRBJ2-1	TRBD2	CSAPIAGGSYNEQFF	TGCAGTGCGCCCATAGCGGGAGGCTCCTACAATGAGCAGTTCTTC
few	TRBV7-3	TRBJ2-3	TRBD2	CASSPGTSGLTQYF	TGTGCCAGCAGCCCTGGGACTAGCGGCCTAACGCAGTATTTT
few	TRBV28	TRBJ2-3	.	CASSFARTDTQYF	TGTGCCAGCAGTTTCGCCAGGACAGATACGCAGTATTTT
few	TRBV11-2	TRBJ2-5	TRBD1	CASSSLRFDREVEKTQYF	TGTGCCAGCAGCTCCCTCCGGTTTGACAGGGAAGTGGAGAAGACCCAGTACTTC
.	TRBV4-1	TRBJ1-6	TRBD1	CASSPQGAGDSPLHF	TGCGCCAGCAGCCCACAGGGGGCGGGTGATTCACCCCTCCACTTT
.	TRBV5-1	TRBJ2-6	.	CASSKLNGGLSGANVLTF	TGCGCCAGCAGCAAACTCAATGGGGGCCTCTCTGGGGCCAACGTCCTGACTTTC
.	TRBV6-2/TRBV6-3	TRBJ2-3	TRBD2	CASNWRGGITDTQYF	TGTGCCAGCAACTGGCGGGGGGGGATCACAGATACGCAGTATTTT
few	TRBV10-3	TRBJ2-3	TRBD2	CAIKREGVTDTQYF	TGTGCCATCAAGAGGGAGGGAGTGACAGATACGCAGTATTTT
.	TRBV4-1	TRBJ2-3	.	CASSQDRRWSTDTQYF	TGCGCCAGCAGCCAAGATCGCAGGTGGAGCACAGATACGCAGTATTTT
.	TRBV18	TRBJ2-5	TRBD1	CASSQQGAHPGETQYF	TGTGCCAGCTCACAACAGGGGGCCCATCCAGGGGAGACCCAGTACTTC
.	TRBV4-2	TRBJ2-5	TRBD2	CASSQEGAGGRETQYF	TGTGCCAGCAGCCAAGAAGGAGCGGGGGGTCGGGAGACCCAGTACTTC
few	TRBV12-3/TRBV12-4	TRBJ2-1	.	CASSGQSSYNEQFF	TGTGCCAGCAGCGGACAGTCCTCCTACAATGAGCAGTTCTTC
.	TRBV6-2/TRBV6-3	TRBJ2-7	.	CASSYVGASSYEQYF	TGTGCCAGCAGTTATGTGGGGGCGAGCTCCTACGAGCAGTACTTC
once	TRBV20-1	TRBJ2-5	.	CSARLMWAQYF	TGCAGTGCTAGACTTATGTGGGCCCAGTACTTC
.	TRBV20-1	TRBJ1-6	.	CSARDSSRAPGSPLHF	TGCAGTGCTAGAGATTCCTCGAGGGCCCCGGGTTCACCCCTCCACTTT
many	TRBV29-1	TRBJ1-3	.	CSVEVRRGGSGNTIYF	TGCAGCGTTGAAGTTCGTCGGGGGGGCTCTGGAAACACCATATATTTT
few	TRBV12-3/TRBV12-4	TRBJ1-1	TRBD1	CASSLGQYTEAFF	TGTGCCAGCAGTTTGGGACAGTACACTGAAGCTTTCTTT
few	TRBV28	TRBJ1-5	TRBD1	CASSFQGAGNQPQHF	TGTGCCAGCAGTTTTCAGGGGGCTGGCAATCAGCCCCAGCATTTT
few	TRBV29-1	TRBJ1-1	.	CSVGGGFTEAFF	TGCAGCGTTGGAGGGGGGTTCACTGAAGCTTTCTTT
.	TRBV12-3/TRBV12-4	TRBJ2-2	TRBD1	CVGGQGNTGELFF	TGTGTGGGGGGACAGGGGAACACCGGGGAGCTGTTTTTT
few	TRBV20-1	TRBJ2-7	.	CSALRGGGDEQYF	TGCAGTGCTCTTAGGGGGGGCGGGGACGAGCAGTACTTC
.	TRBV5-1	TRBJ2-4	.	CASSLGSQGWGNIQYF	TGCGCCAGCAGCTTGGGCTCCCAGGGATGGGGGAACATTCAGTACTTC
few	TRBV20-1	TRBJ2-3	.	CSASQTINTDTQYF	TGCAGTGCTTCTCAAACTATAAACACAGATACGCAGTATTTT
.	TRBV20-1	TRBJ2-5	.	CSARSRDPNRETQYF	TGCAGTGCTAGATCCCGGGACCCAAATCGGGAGACCCAGTACTTC